This T cell receptor beta chain was sequenced during a study of shared clonotypes between healthy human individuals. General study results and limits: Generally, estimated richness proved larger in naive subsets than it did in memory subsets. Generation probabilities of non-shared clonotypes were lower (relative to those shared by all four donors).

Recent vaccinations or acute infections were absent in the healthy HIV-negative adult donors. Genomic DNA from each subset was divided evenly over several immunoSEQ plates. Repertoires were generated with immunoSEQ multiplex PCR, while TCRdb's copy carries only in-frame clones and drops some. The sample has 110,000 or so clones, more than 65% seen once. Note on this clone: Its target is unknown.

After removal of 5 bases from V and 2 bases from J, the junction contained 3 bases not matched to a gene. Germline V CDR1 and CDR2: LNHNV, YYDKDF (reference sequence). The CDR3 has 15 residues. This chain joins TRBV15 and TRBJ2-6; 7 bases line up with TRBD1. The source is a woman in her 30s in good health. The sequenced sample consisted of memory CD8+ T cells sorted from blood. Subset noted: CD45RO+ cells pooled with CCR7-negative TemRA cells. For the CDR3, the DNA is TGTGCCACCAGCGGAACAGGGGCTGGGGCCAACGTCCTGACTTTC. Protein product: CATSGTGAGANVLTF.